The T cell receptor beta chain described here comes from a study of Graves' ophthalmopathy and Graves' hyperthyroidism. This clonotype has just a few counts. Its antigen remains unidentified. Scientists amplified the TCR beta CDR3 regions from RNA transcripts. An opening RT-PCR round employed HTBI primers and preceded a second-round multiplex PCR. TCRdb re-derived calls from the multiplex PCR reads in MiXCR, one entry per CDR3 protein. The sample carries 580,000 or so distinct CDR3 sequences, 39% recorded once. New diagnoses, under 2 months' duration, and ages 18 to 65 characterized the hyperthyroidism patients. The diagnostic workup employed clinical symptoms, serum thyroxine, TRAb, thyroid ultrasound and orbital computed tomography. The V gene's germline CDR1 is LNHDA and CDR2 SQIVND (reference sequence). V shed 10 bases and J shed 4 bases, with 14 bases lying between them. This CDR3 has 13 amino acids.

Findings and caveats of the study: Blood contained most expanded thyroid clonotypes exceeding 0.001 frequency.

The sample taken for sequencing was peripheral blood or thyroid tissue (not recorded which). This receptor was identified in an adult man with Graves' hyperthyroidism. This chain connects TRBV19 to TRBJ1-5; a possible D gene is TRBD1 (5 bases). As DNA, the CDR3 is TGTGCCACTAGCCGGGGGGGTAATCAGCCCCAGCATTTT. The encoded protein is CATSRGGNQPQHF.